The clone carrying this TCR beta chain was counted ten times or more. Using its own MiXCR run on the RT-PCR reads, TCRdb lists one record per CDR3 protein. The table has about 680,000 distinct CDR3 sequences, around 14% seen once. Trimming at V came to 6 bases and at J to 4 bases, leaving 12 bases not matched to a gene. The CDR3 is 14 amino acids. CDR1 is DFQATT and CDR2 is SNEGSKA in the germline V gene (reference sequence). The TCR comes from a female donor in good health, serving as a healthy control. Material: memory CD4+ T cells from blood. V and J are TRBV20-1 and TRBJ2-7; 7 bases are shared with TRBD2. CDR3: CSALGGGPLYEQYF. The CDR3 DNA follows: TGCAGTGCCCTCGGCGGGGGACCCCTGTACGAGCAGTACTTC.